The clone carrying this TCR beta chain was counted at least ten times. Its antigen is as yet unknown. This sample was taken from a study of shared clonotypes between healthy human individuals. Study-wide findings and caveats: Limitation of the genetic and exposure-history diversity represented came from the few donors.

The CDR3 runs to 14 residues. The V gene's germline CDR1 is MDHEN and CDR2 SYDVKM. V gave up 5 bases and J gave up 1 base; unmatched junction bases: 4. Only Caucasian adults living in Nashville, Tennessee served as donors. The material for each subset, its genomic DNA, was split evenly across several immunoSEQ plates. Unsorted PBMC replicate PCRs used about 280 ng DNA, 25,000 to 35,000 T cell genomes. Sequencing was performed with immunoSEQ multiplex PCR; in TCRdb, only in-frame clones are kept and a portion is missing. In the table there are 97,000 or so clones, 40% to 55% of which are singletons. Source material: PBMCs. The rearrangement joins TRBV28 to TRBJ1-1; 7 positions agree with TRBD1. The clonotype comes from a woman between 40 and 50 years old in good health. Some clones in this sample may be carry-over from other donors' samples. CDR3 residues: CASSDRASNTEAFF. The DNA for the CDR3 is TGTGCCAGCAGTGACAGGGCCTCGAACACTGAAGCTTTCTTT.